These 17 T cell receptor beta chains share one sample of origin, sequenced in a study of blood T cells in healthy people across ages (dated by TCRdb to the mid-2010s). The library was obtained by 5' RACE. The sequencer listed for this sample is Illumina HiSeq 2500. A second PCR of roughly 7 to 11 cycles was performed with a sample-barcoded 5' primer and a J-beta primer mix. In-frame beta chains were kept once TCRdb had trimmed the public reads at Q25 with fastp and called clones with MiXCR. Rows with a matching CDR3 protein are joined into one entry that keeps the most common DNA and genes. This sample is represented by roughly 2 million distinct CDR3 sequences; around 50% of them were singletons. About 2.1% of the sample is held by the ten biggest clonotypes. Sequenced sample: blood. These receptors were collected from a woman in her forties in good health.

This sequence joins TRBV7-2 and TRBJ1-2, with 9 bases aligning to TRBD1. Unmatched junction bases numbered 7, after V lost 6 bases and J lost 8 bases. This CDR3 spans 13 amino acids. Germline V gene sequence: CDR1 SGHTA, CDR2 FQGNSA. The CDR3 DNA is TGTGCCAGCAGTTTCACAGGGGGCGAAGGCTACACCTTC. It translates to CASSFTGGEGYTF.

This clonotype turned up a few times. The rearrangement uses TRBV14 and TRBJ2-3; tentatively, D is TRBD1 or TRBD2 (6 bases each). This CDR3 has 18 amino acids. Trimming left V 1 base short and J 2 bases short, with 19 bases between. From germline, CDR1 is SGHDN and CDR2 FVKESK. CDR3 in DNA: TGTGCCAGCAGCCAAGTCGGCTCCAGGGGAGGAGACACAGATACGCAGTATTTT. Protein sequence: CASSQVGSRGGDTDTQYF.

The chain is built from TRBV20-1 and TRBJ2-2; 9 bases agree with TRBD1. The length of the CDR3 is 16 residues. V lost 1 base and J lost 6; bases outside the gene matches: 9. Germline V gene lookup returns CDR1 DFQATT and CDR2 SNEGSKA (reference sequence). Here the CDR3 DNA reads TGCAGTGCTAGAGGGGGGACAGGGTTGAGAGCCGGGGAGCTGTTTTTT. It codes for CSARGGTGLRAGELFF.

The table lists this clonotype with a count of one. J is TRBJ2-3 and V is TRBV12-3 or TRBV12-4; D is ambiguous. The CDR3 has 16 amino acids. V shed 4 bases and J shed 0 bases, with 14 bases lying between them. CDR3 sequence reads: CASSSRDPASTDTQYF. CDR3 sequence (DNA): TGTGCCAGCAGTTCACGCGATCCAGCTAGCACAGATACGCAGTATTTT.

The genes are TRBV10-3 and TRBJ2-7; D perhaps matches TRBD2 (5 bases). The CDR3 consists of 13 residues. Trimming removed 3 bases from V and 2 bases from J, with 8 bases in between. Germline CDR1 and CDR2: ENHRY and SYGVKD. DNA of the CDR3: TGTGCCATCAGTGAAGGAGCGGCCTACGAGCAGTACTTC. Translated: CAISEGAAYEQYF.

This sequence joins TRBV20-1 and TRBJ2-1; 14 bases map to TRBD2. Germline assignment: CDR1 DFQATT and CDR2 SNEGSKA (reference sequence). V dropped 6 bases and J dropped 5; count of bases not matched to a gene: 12. The CDR3 is 17 residues long. The CDR3 sequence is CSAPGLAGGWQNNEQFF. In DNA form, the CDR3 reads TGCAGTGCCCCCGGACTAGCGGGGGGATGGCAAAACAATGAGCAGTTCTTC.

The gene calls are TRBV10-3 and TRBJ2-6; 8 bases are shared with TRBD1. Trimming cost V 5 bases and J 0 bases; bases outside gene matches: 6. Germline V gene lookup returns CDR1 ENHRY and CDR2 SYGVKD. The CDR3 is 17 residues long. The CDR3 nucleotides are TGTGCCATCAGTTCAACAGGGGGAGGCTCTGGGGCCAACGTCCTGACTTTC. Its protein product is CAISSTGGGSGANVLTF.

J is TRBJ2-3 and V is TRBV20-1, with D unresolved. The CDR3 has 15 amino acids. V dropped 6 bases and J dropped 6 bases, with 22 bases sitting between them. From germline, CDR1 is DFQATT and CDR2 SNEGSKA (reference sequence). The CDR3 here is CSAARAVQPQDTQYF. The CDR3 DNA sequence: TGCAGTGCCGCTCGGGCCGTACAACCACAGGATACGCAGTATTTT.

The rearrangement joins TRBV20-1 to TRBJ2-3, with D perhaps matching TRBD2 (6 bases). Trimming took off 2 bases at V and 4 bases at J, with 19 bases between the two ends. The germline CDR1 and CDR2 sequences are DFQATT and SNEGSKA (reference sequence). CDR3 length: 16 amino acids. CDR3 loop: CSARIPGASVADTQYF. For the CDR3, the DNA is TGCAGTGCTAGAATCCCTGGGGCTAGCGTGGCAGATACGCAGTATTTT.

The chain couples TRBV20-1 to TRBJ2-1; 11 bases align to TRBD1. The trim removed 0 bases at V and 7 bases at J, leaving 5 bases unmatched. CDR3 length: 15 amino acids. The germline gives CDR1 DFQATT, CDR2 SNEGSKA (reference sequence). CDR3 DNA sequence: TGCAGTGCTAGAGAGCCCGGGACAGGGGGAAATGAGCAGTTCTTC. Translating gives CSAREPGTGGNEQFF.

The chain joins TRBV7-8 to TRBJ1-4; a possible D gene is TRBD1 (6 bases). From germline, CDR1 is SGHVS and CDR2 FQNEAQ. This CDR3 has 20 amino acids. Trimming took off 5 bases at V and 8 bases at J, with 33 bases between the two ends. The CDR3 DNA reads TGTGCCAGCAGCCCCGATCTCCCGGACAGTGGAGAGGGGGGCCGGGAAAAACTGTTTTTT. The encoded protein is CASSPDLPDSGEGGREKLFF.

This clonotype has only a few counts. An end of the junction does not agree with germline; a read error may underlie this. The chain uses TRBV28 and TRBJ2-7; 10 positions match TRBD2. This CDR3 is 16 amino acids long. In germline, CDR1 is MDHEN, CDR2 SYDVKM. The CDR3 DNA follows: TGTGCCGGCAGTTCACTTAGCGGGGGGCTTGTCCGGGAGCAGTACTTC. It specifies CAGSSLSGGLVREQYF.

The chain links TRBV19 to TRBJ2-3, with D maybe TRBD2 (5 bases). This CDR3 comprises 14 residues. V dropped 4 bases and J dropped 1 base, with 9 bases sitting between them. Germline CDR1 LNHDA, CDR2 SQIVND (reference sequence). CDR3 DNA sequence: TGTGCCAGTAGTACTAGCTTAGGCACAGATACGCAGTATTTT. Translated: CASSTSLGTDTQYF.

This rearrangement joins TRBV28 to TRBJ1-5; possible D gene TRBD1, 6 bases. This CDR3 is built from 19 residues. The V end lost 6 bases, the J end lost 2 bases, and 26 bases lay between the germline ends. Germline V gene data show CDR1 as MDHEN and CDR2 as SYDVKM. The CDR3 region is CASSPRNPHRDGGNQPQHF. The CDR3 DNA reads TGTGCCAGCAGCCCCAGGAACCCACACAGGGATGGGGGCAATCAGCCCCAGCATTTT. The variable domain in full, completed from reference TRBV28 and TRBJ1-5, reads DVKVTQSSRYLVKRTGEKVFLECVQDMDHENMFWYRQDPGLGLRLIYFSYDVKMKEKGDIPEGYSVSREKKERFSLILESASTNQTSMYLCASSPRNPHRDGGNQPQHFGDGTRLSIL.

The gene calls are TRBV6-1 and TRBJ2-7, with D tentatively TRBD2 (6 bases). The length of the CDR3 is 18 residues. With 2 bases removed from V and 0 bases from J, the gap between germline ends came to 20 bases. Germline lookup yields CDR1 MNHNS and CDR2 SASEGT. CDR3 nucleotide sequence: TGTGCCAGCAGTGAAAGCCCACCAGGGACTTTCTTCTCCTACGAGCAGTACTTC. Its translation is CASSESPPGTFFSYEQYF.

This clonotype appeared a few times. The chain recombines TRBV20-1 with TRBJ1-5; D remains unclear. The CDR3 contains 14 residues. Germline V lookup: CDR1 DFQATT, CDR2 SNEGSKA (reference sequence). V dropped 1 base and J dropped 1 base, with 8 bases sitting between them. This chain's CDR3 is CSARGGRSNQPQHF. The CDR3 DNA is TGCAGTGCTAGAGGAGGCAGAAGCAATCAGCCCCAGCATTTT.

V gene TRBV7-2 combines with J gene TRBJ2-1; the match to TRBD1 covers 7 bases. The CDR3 extends over 15 amino acids. V lost 5 bases to trimming and J lost 15 bases; unmatched junction nucleotides: 19. Germline-derived CDR1 and CDR2 are SGHTA and FQGNSA. The CDR3 reads CASSPGGPEGRARFF. DNA of the CDR3: TGTGCCAGCAGCCCAGGGGGACCAGAAGGACGAGCACGGTTCTTC.